This TCR delta chain was identified in a study of γδ T cells in repeated Plasmodium falciparum infection. Across the whole study: The natural-infection arm compared Malian children under seasonal malaria with matched Australian children. Samples were taken at baseline, before some infections, and 21 days after each.

This clone was observed a few times. The protein TCRdb lists belongs to a much larger clone and differs from this DNA's translation at residue 5, which points to a read error; the protein shown is made from the DNA. TCRdb redid the clone calls on the multiplex PCR reads with CATT. The sample yields 75,000 to 95,000 delta-chain clones, roughly 0.98% seen once. Sequencing was done on a sample of gamma-delta T cells from blood. This clonotype was sampled from a pool of human donors (malaria-infected and uninfected, not separated).

CDR3 in amino acids: CALGGLEIRSDKLIF. CDR3 sequence (DNA): TGTGCTCTTGGGGGACTAGAAATCCGGTCGGATAAACTCATCTTT. The chain couples TRDV1 to TRDJ1; possible D gene TRDD1, 5 bases. Germline assignment: CDR1 TSWWSYY and CDR2 QGS. Trimming removed 4 bases at V and 5 bases at J, with 17 bases between. The CDR3 spans 15 residues.